The present entry profiles one TCR beta chain with its context. The record originates from a study of T cell responses to AZD1222 COVID-19 vaccine. Produced via immunoSEQ multiplex PCR; TCRdb's table is partial and in-frame only. The sample records about 200,000 clones, roughly nine tenths being singletons. Germline V gene lookup returns CDR1 MRHNA and CDR2 SNTAGT. V shed 5 bases, J shed 0 bases, and the junction held 15 bases outside the gene matches. The CDR3 loop spans 20 amino acids. This TCR came from an adult who received the MenACWY meningococcal vaccine as a control. Specimen: peripheral blood, collected 28 days after the second dose of the MenACWY control vaccine. V usage is TRBV6-4 and J usage is TRBJ2-1; 11 bases map to TRBD2. The DNA of the CDR3 is TGTGCCAGCAGTAAACTAGCGGGGGCTTCTCCGGGGTCCTCCTACAATGAGCAGTTCTTC. Translated, it gives CASSKLAGASPGSSYNEQFF.